The text below deals with one T cell receptor beta chain. The sample comes from a study of blood T cell repertoires in COVID-19. Libraries were prepared by immunoSEQ multiplex PCR; TCRdb keeps only in-frame clonotypes and omits some of them. The sample yields around 290,000 clones, about nine tenths seen once. Two consecutive negative NP/OP PCR tests, clearance, or resolved symptoms defined Cohort 3 recovery. V shed 6 bases and J shed 6 bases, with 17 bases lying between them. There are 14 residues in the CDR3. CDR1 is MNHEY, CDR2 SVGAGI, per germline. Specimen: PBMCs or T cells enriched from blood (not recorded which). The rearrangement links TRBV6-5 to TRBJ1-2, with D unresolved. The sequence was obtained from a woman between 18 and 29 years old who had recovered from COVID-19. This CDR3 is CASRTTRTEDGYTF. The CDR3 nucleotides read TGTGCCAGCAGAACGACTAGGACGGAGGATGGCTACACCTTC.